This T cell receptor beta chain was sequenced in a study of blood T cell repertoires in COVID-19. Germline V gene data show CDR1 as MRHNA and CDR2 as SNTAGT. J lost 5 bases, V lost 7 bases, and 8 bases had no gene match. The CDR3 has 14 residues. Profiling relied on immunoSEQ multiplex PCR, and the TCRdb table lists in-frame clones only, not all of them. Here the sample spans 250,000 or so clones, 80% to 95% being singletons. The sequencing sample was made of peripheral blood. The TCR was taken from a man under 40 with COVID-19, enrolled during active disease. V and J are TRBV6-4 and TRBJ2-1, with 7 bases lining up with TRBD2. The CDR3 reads CASKSGTNHNEQFF. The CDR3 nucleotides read TGTGCCAGCAAATCCGGGACTAACCACAATGAGCAGTTCTTC.